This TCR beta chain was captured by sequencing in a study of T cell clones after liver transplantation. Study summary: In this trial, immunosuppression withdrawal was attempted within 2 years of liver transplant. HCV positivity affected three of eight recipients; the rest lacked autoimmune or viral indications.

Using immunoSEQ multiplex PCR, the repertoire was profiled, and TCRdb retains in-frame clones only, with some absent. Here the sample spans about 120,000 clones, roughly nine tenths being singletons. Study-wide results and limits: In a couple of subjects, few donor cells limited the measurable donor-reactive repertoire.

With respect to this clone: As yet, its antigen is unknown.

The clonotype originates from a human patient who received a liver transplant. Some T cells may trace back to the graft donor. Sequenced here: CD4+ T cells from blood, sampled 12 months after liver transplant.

The CDR3 loop reads CSASPGNEQFF. The CDR3 nucleotides are TGCAGTGCTAGTCCGGGTAATGAGCAGTTCTTC. This chain joins TRBV20-1 and TRBJ2-1, with D hard to call. V shed 3 bases and J shed 7 bases, with 7 bases lying between them. The CDR3 is 11 amino acids. CDR1 is DFQATT, CDR2 SNEGSKA, per germline (reference sequence).